These 25 T cell receptor beta chains originate from one sample sequenced in a study of blood T cell repertoires in COVID-19. This table comes from immunoSEQ multiplex PCR, and its TCRdb copy is limited to in-frame clones, with some not included. The table shows approximately 120,000 clones, with roughly 75% occurring only once. Sequences were obtained from peripheral blood. The receptors come from a human donor in a cohort sampled during active or convalescent COVID-19.

This clone was found once. The J gene is TRBJ2-4, the V gene TRBV5-6; 7 nucleotides agree with TRBD2. Losses at the gene ends were 0 bases for V and 0 bases for J; bases not matched to a gene: 9. Germline CDR1 reads SGHDT; CDR2 reads YYEEEE. The CDR3 contains 18 residues. This CDR3 is CASSLASRGELAKNIQYF. In DNA form, the CDR3 reads TGTGCCAGCAGCTTGGCGTCTCGGGGGGAACTAGCCAAAAACATTCAGTACTTC.

The chain is built from TRBV4-3 and TRBJ2-7, with a possible D match to TRBD1 (5 bases). The V end was cut by 4 bases, the J end by 3 bases, with 19 bases between. The CDR3 covers 16 residues. CDR1 is LGHNA, CDR2 YSLEER, per germline. CDR3 nucleotide sequence: TGCGCCAGCAGCCGAGACCGTACAGGAGCCAACTACGAGCAGTACTTC. Its translation: CASSRDRTGANYEQYF.

DNA for the CDR3: TGCGCCAGCCCCCGGGTCTTGGACTACGAGCAGTACTTC. Its protein product is CASPRVLDYEQYF. V usage is TRBV23-1 and J usage is TRBJ2-7, with unresolved D. TRBV23-1 is flagged as an ORF with uncertain function. The CDR3 is 13 amino acids. V was clipped by 8 bases and J by 3 bases, with 14 bases between them.

This chain connects TRBV6-2 or TRBV6-3 to TRBJ2-5; TRBD2 agrees at 10 bases. Germline loops: CDR1 MNHEY, CDR2 SVGEGT. The CDR3 covers 16 residues. V was clipped by 5 bases and J by 4 bases; unmatched bases: 10. The CDR3 DNA is TGTGCCAGCAGTCTGGCTAGCGGGAGCGGGCGAGAGACCCAGTACTTC. This codes for CASSLASGSGRETQYF.

The chain links TRBV29-1 to TRBJ1-4, with D maybe TRBD1 (6 bases). The CDR3 is 13 amino acids. The V gene lost 4 bases and the J gene lost 8 bases, with 14 bases spanning the gap. Germline CDR1 and CDR2: SQVTM and ANQGSEA. CDR3: CSVVHRVGEKLFF. CDR3 bases: TGCAGCGTTGTCCACAGGGTCGGGGAAAAACTGTTTTTT.

This sequence joins TRBV6-5 and TRBJ2-7; D unresolved. The CDR3 loop spans 14 amino acids. Germline CDR1 MNHEY, CDR2 SVGAGI. Trimming took 7 bases from V and 0 from J, leaving 13 bases between them. Here the CDR3 reads CASTDAEPSYEQYF. CDR3 coding DNA: TGTGCCAGCACCGACGCGGAGCCCTCCTACGAGCAGTACTTC.

This chain links TRBV27 with TRBJ2-3; D may be TRBD2 (6 bases). This CDR3 region has 15 residues. The V and J ends lost 5 bases and 0 bases respectively, with 12 bases between them. The germline V gene encodes CDR1 MNHEY and CDR2 SMNVEV (reference sequence). CDR3 in DNA: TGTGCCAGCAGTACACACAGCGGGAGCACAGATACGCAGTATTTT. Amino acid sequence: CASSTHSGSTDTQYF.

The chain has TRBV7-2 and TRBJ2-4, with 8 bases matching TRBD1. CDR1 is SGHTA, CDR2 FQGNSA, per germline. Trimming took 5 bases from V and 2 from J; bases not matched to a gene: 8. This CDR3 contains 16 residues. CDR3: CASSHRTGLPKNIQYF. Written as DNA, the CDR3 is TGTGCCAGCAGCCACCGGACAGGGCTCCCCAAAAACATTCAGTACTTC.

This rearrangement joins TRBV6-5 to TRBJ2-7; no clear D. CDR1 and CDR2 (germline): MNHEY, SVGAGI. The V end lost 7 bases, the J end lost 3 bases, and 10 bases lay between the germline ends. The CDR3 is 12 amino acids. The CDR3 nucleotides are TGTGCCAGCAAAAGCCCCTACTACGAGCAGTACTTC. Translation gives CASKSPYYEQYF.

The chain recombines TRBV6-1 with TRBJ1-3, with TRBD1 matching over 7 bases. Germline V gene lookup returns CDR1 MNHNS and CDR2 SASEGT. This CDR3 spans 17 amino acids. The junction had 7 bases not matched to a gene; V was cut back by 2 bases and J by 0 bases. The CDR3 loop reads CASSERQGYSSGNTIYF. The CDR3, as DNA: TGTGCCAGCAGTGAAAGACAGGGTTATAGCTCTGGAAACACCATATATTTT.

CDR3 sequence: CASSQARWPGQGQSEQYF. The CDR3 region has the DNA TGCGCCAGCAGCCAAGCTAGGTGGCCGGGACAGGGGCAAAGCGAGCAGTACTTC. The rearrangement links TRBV4-3 to TRBJ2-7; TRBD1 agrees at 10 bases. V lost 1 base to trimming and J lost 6 bases; unmatched junction nucleotides: 15. The germline V gene encodes CDR1 LGHNA and CDR2 YSLEER. The CDR3 consists of 18 residues.

The chain links TRBV2 to TRBJ2-5; the D gene is possibly TRBD2 (5 bases). Trimming pared 6 bases from V and 4 bases from J, leaving 15 bases between. The CDR3 contains 14 residues. Germline V gene data show CDR1 as SNHLY and CDR2 as FYNNEI. CDR3 DNA: TGTGCCAGCAGGCCACTAGGTATACGAGAGACCCAGTACTTC. It encodes CASRPLGIRETQYF. Full variable domain (rest looked up from reference TRBV2 and TRBJ2-5): EPEVTQTPSHQVTQMGQEVILRCVPISNHLYFYWYRQILGQKVEFLVSFYNNEISEKSEIFDDQFSVERPDGSNFTLKIRSTKLEDSAMYFCASRPLGIRETQYFGPGTRLLVL.

The V gene is TRBV9, the J gene TRBJ2-3; 8 positions agree with TRBD1. The CDR3 contains 16 residues. Trimming at V came to 0 bases and at J to 7 bases, leaving 10 bases not matched to a gene. The germline V gene has CDR1 SGDLS and CDR2 YYNGEE. The CDR3 spells CASSVAAGTGGHTQYF. CDR3 nucleotides: TGTGCCAGCAGCGTAGCGGCCGGGACAGGAGGGCATACGCAGTATTTT.

This rearrangement joins TRBV6-5 to TRBJ2-1; D is undetermined. V gave up 6 bases and J gave up 4 bases, with 10 bases separating them. Germline V gives CDR1 MNHEY, CDR2 SVGAGI. The CDR3 runs 13 residues. CDR3 sequence: CASRERIYNEQFF. The DNA for the CDR3 is TGTGCCAGCAGAGAGAGGATTTACAATGAGCAGTTCTTC.

V is TRBV6-5 and J is TRBJ2-5, with D unresolved. Germline loops: CDR1 MNHEY, CDR2 SVGAGI. The V gene lost 0 bases and the J gene lost 2 bases, with 4 bases spanning the gap. This CDR3 spans 13 amino acids. The CDR3 DNA reads as TGTGCCAGCAGTTACTCGAGTCAAGAGACCCAGTACTTC. Translating gives CASSYSSQETQYF.

The chain has TRBV16 and TRBJ2-7; 9 bases align to TRBD1. The CDR3 runs 17 residues. Germline values: CDR1 KGHSY, CDR2 FQNENV. The trim removed 3 bases at V and 2 bases at J, leaving 11 bases unmatched. The CDR3 loop is CASSHIGAGTGPYEQYF. The CDR3 DNA sequence: TGTGCCAGCAGCCACATAGGGGCCGGGACAGGGCCCTACGAGCAGTACTTC.

The rearrangement uses TRBV7-9 and TRBJ2-3; 10 positions match TRBD2. Germline lookup yields CDR1 SEHNR and CDR2 FQNEAQ (reference sequence). The CDR3 loop spans 16 amino acids. Trimming cost V 5 bases and J 1 base; bases outside gene matches: 6. The CDR3 nucleotides are TGTGCCAGCAGCCGTATAGCGGGGGGACGCACAGATACGCAGTATTTT. This sequence encodes CASSRIAGGRTDTQYF. The full variable domain, completed using reference TRBV7-9 and TRBJ2-3, is DTGVSQNPRHKITKRGQNVTFRCDPISEHNRLYWYRQTLGQGPEFLTYFQNEAQLEKSRLLSDRFSAERPKGSFSTLEIQRTEQGDSAMYLCASSRIAGGRTDTQYFGPGTRLTVL.

The genes are TRBV13 and TRBJ2-5, with a weak D call TRBD2 (7 bases). The germline V and J ends were trimmed by 4 bases and 8 bases, with 23 bases remaining between them. This CDR3 contains 16 residues. CDR1 is PRHDT and CDR2 is FYEKMQ in the germline V gene (reference sequence). CDR3 nucleotides: TGTGCCAGCAGCTCTCCTGGGGGGGGGCAGCCAAGAACCCAGTACTTC. Protein: CASSSPGGGQPRTQYF. The variable domain in full, completed from reference TRBV13 and TRBJ2-5, reads AAGVIQSPRHLIKEKRETATLKCYPIPRHDTVYWYQQGPGQDPQFLISFYEKMQSDKGSIPDRFSAQQFSDYHSELNMSSLELGDSALYFCASSSPGGGQPRTQYFGPGTRLLVL.

V is TRBV16 and J is TRBJ2-7; D not resolved. This CDR3 spans 14 amino acids. V lost 0 bases and J lost 4, with 10 bases in between. Germline loops: CDR1 KGHSY, CDR2 FQNENV. The CDR3 loop reads CASSQSTVVYEQYF. The CDR3 coding sequence is TGTGCCAGCAGCCAATCCACAGTGGTGTACGAGCAGTACTTC.

The rearrangement joins TRBV25-1 to TRBJ2-2; the match to TRBD2 covers 10 bases. The germline CDR1 and CDR2 sequences are MGHDK and SYGVNS. J was trimmed by 1 base and V by 3 bases; bases with no gene match: 5. This CDR3 comprises 17 residues. The CDR3 nucleotides are TGTGCCAGCAGTGAGGTGGGACTAGCGAGGAACACCGGGGAGCTGTTTTTT. Protein product: CASSEVGLARNTGELFF.

The CDR3 loop is CATFLQGNTEAFF. The CDR3 DNA sequence: TGTGCCACTTTTTTACAGGGGAACACTGAAGCTTTCTTT. The chain combines TRBV6-5 with TRBJ1-1, with D possibly matching TRBD1 (6 bases). V was trimmed by 10 bases and J by 1 base, leaving 13 bases between them. The length of the CDR3 is 13 residues. Per the germline V gene, CDR1 is MNHEY and CDR2 is SVGAGI.

In DNA form, the CDR3 reads TGTGCCAGCAGCTTAACGGACCAATGGGACAGGGGCATTAGAAACACCATATATTTT. This sequence encodes CASSLTDQWDRGIRNTIYF. The rearrangement links TRBV5-4 to TRBJ1-3, with 10 bases aligning to TRBD1. This CDR3 contains 19 residues. Trimming cost V 2 bases and J 5 bases; bases outside gene matches: 16. Germline values: CDR1 SGHNT, CDR2 YYREEE (reference sequence).

As concerns this clone: Mismatch with germline at one junction end may stem from a read error. The chain uses TRBV7-2 and TRBJ2-2, with unresolved D. The CDR3 extends over 16 amino acids. Germline V gene sequence: CDR1 SGHTA, CDR2 FQGNSA. The CDR3 nucleotides read TGTGCCAGCACCCCTCGAGGCAGCTCGAACGCCGGGGAGCTGTTTTTT. This translates into CASTPRGSSNAGELFF.

The chain links TRBV7-6 to TRBJ1-6; the D is unclear. This CDR3 is 15 amino acids long. Per germline, CDR1 SGHVS and CDR2 FNYEAQ. V lost 1 base to trimming and J lost 9 bases, with 13 bases between them. CDR3 sequence reads: CASSLVAGMGSPLHF. CDR3 nucleotides: TGTGCCAGCAGCTTAGTTGCAGGAATGGGTTCACCCCTCCACTTT.

The chain links TRBV7-8 to TRBJ1-1, with D tentatively TRBD1 (5 bases). The ends were cut back, 0 bases at V and 1 base at J, with 12 bases in the middle. This CDR3 comprises 16 residues. CDR1 SGHVS and CDR2 FQNEAQ come from the germline V gene. The CDR3 loop is CASSLAVAGPNTEAFF. The CDR3 nucleotides read TGTGCCAGCAGCTTAGCGGTGGCAGGGCCGAACACTGAAGCTTTCTTT.